This TCR beta chain was observed in a study of cytomegalovirus exposure and HLA in healthy donors. As for the study in general: An earlier analysis identified under 130 million unique TCR beta sequences in some 180 million T cells. General observations from the study: In a later analysis, donors in an Asian-associated ancestry cluster reportedly had fewer N-insertions in productive TCRs than the cohort mean. Analysis was performed later, and it showed HLA-associated TCR beta chains to be more clonally expanded than equally common others.

There are a few counts of this clone. What it binds is unknown. Primers included in the PCR were 60 Vbeta and 13 Jbeta primers. Method: immunoSEQ multiplex PCR; TCRdb's copy keeps in-frame clones and lacks some. The sample contains some 110,000 clones, 70% to 80% of which appear only once. Germline CDR1 SGDLS, CDR2 YYNGEE. With 1 base clipped from V and 2 bases from J, the junction kept 3 bases outside the gene matches. There are 15 residues in the CDR3. V and J are TRBV9 and TRBJ2-7; TRBD2 matches 10 bases. The source of this sequence is a man aged 40-50 years in good health and CMV-seronegative. Material for sequencing was PBMCs. The CDR3 sequence: CASSVQAGGPYEQYF. DNA of the CDR3: TGTGCCAGCAGCGTACAAGCGGGGGGGCCCTACGAGCAGTACTTC.